The rows below give T cell receptor beta chains drawn from one sample of a study of blood T cell repertoires in COVID-19. Data came from immunoSEQ multiplex PCR; TCRdb stores just in-frame clones and leaves some out. Of 130,000 to 150,000 clones listed, around 91% were seen once; the top ten hold about an eighth. Sequencing input: peripheral blood. The receptors here all came from a man between 18 and 35 years old with COVID-19, enrolled during active disease. The CDR3 runs from the conserved cysteine through the conserved F or W. A D gene is named only where the DNA matches it firmly. Size is omitted from some rows. Given values are once, few, many or a class for expanded clones.

J gene	V gene	D gene	clone size	CDR3 DNA	CDR3 protein
TRBJ2-1	TRBV5-6	.	.	TGTGCCAGCAGCCTGAGGTACAATGAGCAGTTCTTC	CASSLRYNEQFF
TRBJ2-1	TRBV15	TRBD2	.	TGTGCCACCAGCAGAGGACCGGGAGGAAATAACAATGAGCAGTTCTTC	CATSRGPGGNNNEQFF
TRBJ1-2	TRBV7-9	.	.	TGTGCCAGCAGCTTAGCGGGCCAGGGAGGCTATGGCTACACCTTC	CASSLAGQGGYGYTF
TRBJ2-1	TRBV27	TRBD2	.	TGTGCCAGCAGTAAGTCAGCGGGAATGTACAATGAGCAGTTCTTC	CASSKSAGMYNEQFF
TRBJ1-3	TRBV2	.	.	TGTGCCAGCAGTGAAGCAGGGACTTACGGCGGCACCATATATTTT	CASSEAGTYGGTIYF
TRBJ2-1	TRBV18	.	.	TGTGCCAGCTCAAACCGACAGAATCCCTACAATGAGCAGTTCTTC	CASSNRQNPYNEQFF
TRBJ2-1	TRBV9	TRBD2	.	TGTGCCAGCAGTGGATTAGCGGGAGGACTCTACAATGAGCAGTTCTTC	CASSGLAGGLYNEQFF
TRBJ2-1	TRBV27	TRBD1	.	TGTGCCAGCAGTTCGAGGACAGGGGCTCGCAATGAGCAGTTCTTC	CASSSRTGARNEQFF
TRBJ2-2	TRBV6-4	TRBD1	few	TGTGCCAGCAGTGATGGACAGGGAGCCGGGGAGCTGTTTTTT	CASSDGQGAGELFF
TRBJ2-7	TRBV7-2	TRBD2	.	TGTGCCAGCAGCTTAGGAACTAGCGGGAGGACTGTTTCCTACGAGCAGTACTTC	CASSLGTSGRTVSYEQYF
TRBJ1-1	TRBV15	TRBD1	few	TGTGCCACCTCAGAGGCTGGGACAGGGAATGAAGCTTTCTTT	CATSEAGTGNEAFF
TRBJ2-1	TRBV2	.	.	TGTGCCAGCAGGGGGGGACTTACAGGGGCCAGTGGTGAGCAGTTCTTC	CASRGGLTGASGEQFF
TRBJ2-7	TRBV7-9	TRBD2	.	TGTGCCAGCAGCTATACCCGGGGGGGCCACTTCTCCAACGAGCAGTACTTC	CASSYTRGGHFSNEQYF
TRBJ2-5	TRBV28	.	.	TGTGCCATCCTGGGGAGGGGGCAAGAGACCCAGTACTTC	CAILGRGQETQYF
TRBJ2-6	TRBV6-2/TRBV6-3	.	.	TGTGCCAGCAGTTACTTCCGGACTCTCTCCTCTGGGGCCAACGTCCTGACTTTC	CASSYFRTLSSGANVLTF
TRBJ1-5	TRBV6-5	TRBD1	.	TGTGCCAGCCTGGACAGGGGAAGGAATCAGCCCCAGCATTTT	CASLDRGRNQPQHF
TRBJ2-5	TRBV6-5	TRBD1	.	TGTGCCAGCAGCGACAACAGGGGTGAGACCCAGTACTTC	CASSDNRGETQYF
TRBJ2-5	TRBV19	.	.	TGTGCCAGTAGTATAGCCCAGGGCCAAGAGACCCAGTACTTC	CASSIAQGQETQYF
TRBJ2-3	TRBV28	TRBD2	.	TGTGCCAGCAGTGTGACTAGCGGCCTATCCACAGATACGCAGTATTTT	CASSVTSGLSTDTQYF
TRBJ2-2	TRBV9	.	.	TGTGCCAGCAGCTCGCGGGGTAGCGGGAACACCGGGGAGCTGTTTTTT	CASSSRGSGNTGELFF
TRBJ1-4	TRBV28	TRBD1	once	TGTGCCAGCAGAACGACAGGGGTCTTGGAAAAACTGCTTTTT	CASRTTGVLEKLLF
TRBJ1-5	TRBV27	.	.	TGTGCCAGCAGTCTATCCGGGGGGGGCAATCAGCCCCAGCATTTT	CASSLSGGGNQPQHF
TRBJ2-2	TRBV5-4	.	few	TGTGCCAGCAGCCCGGGAGACACCGGGGAGCTGTTTTTT	CASSPGDTGELFF
TRBJ2-1	TRBV28	TRBD2	.	TGTGCCAGCAGTTTATATCCGGGAGGGCCCACGTCCTACAATGAGCAGTTCTTC	CASSLYPGGPTSYNEQFF
TRBJ2-3	TRBV7-2	TRBD1	once	TGTGCCAGCAGCCTCACGGGACAGCAAACAGATACGCAGTATTTT	CASSLTGQQTDTQYF
TRBJ2-3	TRBV19	.	.	TGTGCCAGTAGTACCAGAGGCGGGACAGTTAAGACCGATACGCAGTATTTT	CASSTRGGTVKTDTQYF
TRBJ2-2	TRBV27	TRBD2	.	TGTGCCAGCAGTCCCCTGGGACTAGCGGGAGAGTCGAACACCGGGGAGCTGTTTTTT	CASSPLGLAGESNTGELFF
TRBJ2-7	TRBV11-2	TRBD1	.	TGTGCCAGCAGCCGGGACAGGGACTACGAGCAGTACTTC	CASSRDRDYEQYF
TRBJ2-7	TRBV7-9	.	many	TGTGCCAGCAGCTCCCTCGAGGACGAGCAGTACTTC	CASSSLEDEQYF
TRBJ2-1	TRBV4-3	TRBD2	.	TGCGCCAGCAGCCAGAATCCCCCGGGACTAGCGGGACCGAGCTCCTACAATGAGCAGTTCTTC	CASSQNPPGLAGPSSYNEQFF
TRBJ2-7	TRBV6-2/TRBV6-3	.	.	TGTGCCAGCAGTTACTCGGGCAGGGGATACTACGAGCAGTACTTC	CASSYSGRGYYEQYF
TRBJ1-2	TRBV9	.	.	TGTGCCAGCAGCGCTCCCAGTAGATCGGGGTACTATGGCTACACCTTC	CASSAPSRSGYYGYTF
TRBJ2-4	TRBV19	TRBD1	.	TGTGCCAGATACAGGGGGCTGAAGGAGCTAGCCAAAAACATTCAGTACTTC	CARYRGLKELAKNIQYF
TRBJ2-7	TRBV27	TRBD1	.	TGTGCCAGCAGTTCCTGGGACAGGGGATCCGAGCAGTACTTC	CASSSWDRGSEQYF
TRBJ2-7	TRBV6-1	TRBD2	once	TGTGCCAGCAGTGAAGCTCCGGGACTAGCGAGCTACGAGCAGTACTTC	CASSEAPGLASYEQYF
TRBJ1-1	TRBV30	.	.	TGTGCCTGGAGCCCGTATCGGACAGAAGCTTTCTTT	CAWSPYRTEAFF
TRBJ2-1	TRBV6-4	TRBD2	.	TGTGCCAGCAGTATCCCGGGACTAGCGGGAGGGCCGGGGGATGAGCAGTTCTTC	CASSIPGLAGGPGDEQFF
TRBJ1-6	TRBV28	TRBD1	.	TGTGCCAGCAGTTGGACAGGCAGCTCCTATAATTCACCCCTCCACTTT	CASSWTGSSYNSPLHF
TRBJ1-2	TRBV18	TRBD1	.	TGTGCCAGCTCACGGGACAGCCCCTATGGAGGCTACACCTTC	CASSRDSPYGGYTF
TRBJ1-1	TRBV15	.	.	TGTGCCACCGGTTTCGGAGGGGCAGGCACTGAAGCTTTCTTT	CATGFGGAGTEAFF
TRBJ2-7	TRBV24-1	.	.	TGTGCCACCAGTGACGCGACTGGGTCTGACGAGCAGTACTTC	CATSDATGSDEQYF
TRBJ2-7	TRBV19	.	.	TGTGCCAGTAGTATAAACTGGAGGTACGAGCAGTACTTC	CASSINWRYEQYF
TRBJ1-1	TRBV5-5	TRBD1	once	TGTGCCAGCAGCAAAAGTTGGCCGGGACAGGGGAACACTGAAGCTTTCTTT	CASSKSWPGQGNTEAFF
TRBJ1-2	TRBV19	.	.	TGTGCCAGTAGTATAGATTCGGCAGGGTTGGGTGGCTACACCTTC	CASSIDSAGLGGYTF
TRBJ2-3	TRBV24-1	TRBD2	.	TGTGCCACCAGTGATTGGCTAGCGGGAGGAAGCACAGATACGCAGTATTTT	CATSDWLAGGSTDTQYF
TRBJ2-7	TRBV2	TRBD1	.	TGTGCCAGCAATCGACAGGGGGCGGGATACGAGCAGTACTTC	CASNRQGAGYEQYF
TRBJ1-1	TRBV5-4	.	.	TGTGCCAGCAGCCTCGGGGTCGAGGGCACTGAAGCTTTCTTT	CASSLGVEGTEAFF
TRBJ2-7	TRBV7-9	.	once	TGTGCCAGCAGCCTCCCCTTGGGAGCCTACGAGCAGTACTTC	CASSLPLGAYEQYF
TRBJ2-3	TRBV7-2	.	.	TGTGCCAGCAGCTTAGAGGCAGGGATAGATACGCAGTATTTT	CASSLEAGIDTQYF
TRBJ1-2	TRBV5-4	.	.	TGTGCCAGCAGCTTGGAGCCGGACTTATATGGCTACACCTTC	CASSLEPDLYGYTF
TRBJ2-2	TRBV7-6	.	.	TGTGCCAGCAGCTTAGACCAGGGGGAGCTGTTTTTT	CASSLDQGELFF
TRBJ1-3	TRBV30	TRBD1	.	TGTGCCTGGAGTGTACGCCGGGACAGCGGCTCTGGAAACACCATATATTTT	CAWSVRRDSGSGNTIYF
TRBJ1-1	TRBV4-3	TRBD1	.	TGCGCCAGCAGCCAAGAGACAGGGGGGTACTCTGAAGCTTTCTTT	CASSQETGGYSEAFF